One and the same sample provided the 17 T cell receptor beta chains below, sequenced in a study of beta chain features in type 1 diabetes. Study-wide results and caveats: Among all four CD4+ subsets, Type 1 diabetes patients had TCRB CDR3s that were moderately but significantly shorter.

Antigens of these TCRs are unknown. Every bit of the isolated RNA underwent reverse transcription, so sequencing read expressed TCRB transcripts. Assay: immunoSEQ multiplex PCR; the TCRdb copy retains only in-frame clones and omits some. The sample has 640,000 or so clones, around 15% seen once; the top ten hold 0.022%. Material: naive CD4+ T cells from blood. These receptors all stem from a man aged 18 to 29 with type 1 diabetes.

The V gene is TRBV6-1, the J gene TRBJ2-7; either TRBD1 or TRBD2 may supply D (5 bases each). The V end was cut by 2 bases, the J end by 3 bases, with 14 bases between. CDR1 and CDR2 from the germline V gene are MNHNS and SASEGT. This CDR3 has 15 residues. The CDR3 region has the DNA TGTGCCAGCAGTGAACATACGGGACGGAACTACGAGCAGTACTTC. Encoded protein: CASSEHTGRNYEQYF.

This rearrangement joins TRBV5-4 to TRBJ2-5; possible D gene TRBD1, 7 bases. CDR1 SGHNT and CDR2 YYREEE come from the germline V gene (reference sequence). Trimming shortened V by 1 base and J by 5 bases, and 15 bases separated the two germline ends. The CDR3 is 15 amino acids. CDR3 sequence: CASSLYSGGLETQYF. CDR3 coding DNA: TGTGCCAGCAGCTTGTACTCAGGGGGGTTGGAGACCCAGTACTTC. Filled out from reference TRBV5-4 and TRBJ2-5, the complete variable domain reads ETGVTQSPTHLIKTRGQQVTLRCSSQSGHNTVSWYQQALGQGPQFIFQYYREEENGRGNFPPRFSGLQFPNYSSELNVNALELDDSALYLCASSLYSGGLETQYFGPGTRLLVL.

The chain couples TRBV4-1 to TRBJ2-7; D may be TRBD2 (6 bases). V dropped 0 bases and J dropped 2 bases, with 11 bases sitting between them. The germline V gene has CDR1 MGHRA and CDR2 YSYEKL. The length of the CDR3 is 15 residues. The CDR3 protein is CASSQDPLATYEQYF. Here the CDR3 DNA reads TGCGCCAGCAGCCAAGACCCTCTAGCGACCTACGAGCAGTACTTC.

This chain links TRBV5-1 with TRBJ2-2; TRBD2 might be the D (5 bases). The V and J ends lost 4 bases and 1 base respectively, with 11 bases between them. There are 15 residues in the CDR3. Germline V gene lookup returns CDR1 SGHRS and CDR2 YFSETQ. The CDR3 protein is CASSPEGLNTGELFF. As DNA, the CDR3 is TGCGCCAGCAGCCCCGAGGGTCTGAACACCGGGGAGCTGTTTTTT.

This clone was seen more than once but under ten times. J is TRBJ2-3 and V is TRBV15; 11 nucleotides agree with TRBD2. V shed 0 bases and J 6 bases; nucleotides not matched to a gene: 5. Looked up from germline, CDR1 is LNHNV and CDR2 is YYDKDF (reference sequence). The CDR3 covers 16 residues. CDR3 coding DNA: TGTGCCACCAGCAGAGAGGGACTAGCGGAGGGGGATACGCAGTATTTT. Its protein is CATSREGLAEGDTQYF.

The sample holds a few counts of this clone. The chain uses TRBV5-5 and TRBJ1-1, with D unclear. Looked up from germline, CDR1 is SGHKS and CDR2 is YYEKEE (reference sequence). The CDR3 runs to 15 residues. V dropped 1 base and J dropped 2 bases, with 12 bases sitting between them. CDR3 coding DNA: TGTGCCAGCAGCTTGCTTCCGGATTTTAACACTGAAGCTTTCTTT. This encodes CASSLLPDFNTEAFF.

V and J are TRBV2 and TRBJ2-3; 8 bases match TRBD2. The J segment lost 3 bases and the V segment lost 2 bases, leaving 4 bases of the junction unmatched. This CDR3 region has 15 residues. Looked up from germline, CDR1 is SNHLY and CDR2 is FYNNEI. As DNA, the CDR3 is TGTGCCAGCAGTGAAAATAGCGGGGTTACAGATACGCAGTATTTT. It codes for CASSENSGVTDTQYF.

The rearrangement uses TRBV25-1 and TRBJ1-5; maybe TRBD1 (5 bases). Trimming left V 3 bases short and J 2 bases short, with 11 bases between. CDR3 length equals 15 residues. The V gene's germline CDR1 is MGHDK and CDR2 SYGVNS. The CDR3 spells CASSEGVKGNQPQHF. The CDR3 DNA is TGTGCCAGCAGTGAGGGGGTTAAGGGCAATCAGCCCCAGCATTTT.

This clone has a handful of counts. The chain uses TRBV9 and TRBJ2-3; 13 nucleotides agree with TRBD2. The CDR3 is 16 amino acids. Germline lookup yields CDR1 SGDLS and CDR2 YYNGEE. The V segment lost 0 bases and the J segment 5 bases; nucleotides outside the gene matches: 3. The CDR3 loop is CASSVGTSGGGDTQYF. Here the CDR3 DNA reads TGTGCCAGCAGCGTAGGGACTAGCGGGGGTGGAGATACGCAGTATTTT.

The chain combines TRBV12-5 with TRBJ1-1; D call uncertain. The V end lost 5 bases, the J end lost 3 bases, and 10 bases lay between the germline ends. Germline assignment: CDR1 LGHNT and CDR2 FRNRAP. This CDR3 has 13 amino acids. The CDR3: CASGLGPDTEAFF. The CDR3 DNA reads as TGTGCTAGTGGTCTCGGTCCGGACACTGAAGCTTTCTTT. Complete variable domain (other parts from reference TRBV12-5 and TRBJ1-1): DARVTQTPRHKVTEMGQEVTMRCQPILGHNTVFWYRQTMMQGLELLAYFRNRAPLDDSGMPKDRFSAEMPDATLATLKIQPSEPRDSAVYFCASGLGPDTEAFFGQGTRLTVV.

This clone was counted a few times. This chain uses TRBV7-6 with TRBJ1-2, with D uncertain. Germline V gene sequence: CDR1 SGHVS, CDR2 FNYEAQ. The CDR3 is made up of 13 amino acids. The V end lost 8 bases, the J end lost 1 base, and 11 bases lay between the germline ends. CDR3: CASSAVLNYGYTF. The CDR3 region has the DNA TGTGCCAGCTCGGCGGTCCTTAACTATGGCTACACCTTC.

This clone has just a few counts. The chain couples TRBV28 to TRBJ2-3, with TRBD2 matching 7 bases. There are 15 residues in the CDR3. The trim removed 3 bases at V and 4 bases at J, leaving 7 bases unmatched. Germline V gives CDR1 MDHEN, CDR2 SYDVKM. CDR3 sequence reads: CASSFPRGRADTQYF. DNA for the CDR3: TGTGCCAGCAGTTTCCCGCGGGGGAGGGCAGATACGCAGTATTTT.

This clone has just a few counts. This rearrangement joins TRBV30 to TRBJ2-2, with 10 bases matching TRBD1. Unmatched junction bases numbered 16, after V lost 0 bases and J lost 6 bases. There are 19 residues in the CDR3. CDR1 is GTSNPN and CDR2 is SVGIG in the germline V gene (reference sequence). Here the CDR3 reads CAWSVVFLRQGAKSGELFF. DNA for the CDR3: TGTGCCTGGAGTGTGGTTTTTTTACGACAGGGGGCGAAGTCCGGGGAGCTGTTTTTT. The full variable domain, in which reference TRBV30 and TRBJ2-2 provide the parts outside the CDR3, is SQTIHQWPATLVQPVGSPLSLECTVEGTSNPNLYWYRQAAGRGLQLLFYSVGIGQISSEVPQNLSASRPQDRQFILSSKKLLLSDSGFYLCAWSVVFLRQGAKSGELFFGEGSRLTVL.

This clone was observed a handful of times. V is TRBV7-9 and J is TRBJ1-1; 12 bases are shared with TRBD1. The CDR3 totals 14 residues. Germline V gene sequence: CDR1 SEHNR, CDR2 FQNEAQ (reference sequence). V was pared by 6 bases and J by 4 bases, with 3 bases of the junction left unmatched. The CDR3 spells CASRGQGASTEAFF. CDR3 nucleotide sequence: TGTGCCAGCAGGGGACAGGGGGCGAGCACTGAAGCTTTCTTT.

This clone was observed a few times. The rearrangement uses TRBV20-1 and TRBJ1-4, with D hard to call. The CDR3 totals 10 residues. CDR1 and CDR2 from the germline V gene are DFQATT and SNEGSKA (reference sequence). V lost 5 bases, J lost 8 bases, and 6 bases lay in between. CDR3 nucleotide sequence: TGCAGTGCTGACGTAGAAAAACTGTTTTTT. Translating it yields CSADVEKLFF.

This clone occurred a few times. V gene TRBV6-6 combines with J gene TRBJ2-1; D unresolved. Between the trimmed V and J ends, which lost 5 bases and 2 bases, there was a span of 13 bases. Germline assignment: CDR1 MNHNY and CDR2 SVGAGI (reference sequence). The CDR3 sequence is 15 residues long. In nucleotides, the CDR3 is TGTGCCAGCAGTCCCCACTTGCAGACCTACAATGAGCAGTTCTTC. Translation gives CASSPHLQTYNEQFF.

A word on this clone: This sample includes further DNA sequences coding for the same CDR3. V and J are TRBV4-1 and TRBJ1-5; TRBD1 might be the D (5 bases). This CDR3 spans 14 amino acids. Trimming took 1 base from V and 4 from J, leaving 8 bases between them. Germline V lookup: CDR1 MGHRA, CDR2 YSYEKL. The CDR3 reads CASSQGEGNQPQHF. The CDR3 DNA is TGCGCCAGCAGCCAAGGGGAGGGGAATCAGCCCCAGCATTTT.